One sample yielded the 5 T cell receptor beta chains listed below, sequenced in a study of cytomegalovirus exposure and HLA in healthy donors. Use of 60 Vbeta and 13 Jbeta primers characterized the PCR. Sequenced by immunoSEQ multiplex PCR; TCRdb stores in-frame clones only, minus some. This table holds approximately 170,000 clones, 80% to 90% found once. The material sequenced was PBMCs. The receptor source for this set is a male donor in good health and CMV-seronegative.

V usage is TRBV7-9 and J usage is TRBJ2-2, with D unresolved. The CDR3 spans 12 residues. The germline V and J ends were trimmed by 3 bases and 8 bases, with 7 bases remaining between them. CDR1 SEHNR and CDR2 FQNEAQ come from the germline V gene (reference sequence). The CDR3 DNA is TGTGCCAGCAGCTTTTCTTTTGGGGAGCTGTTTTTT. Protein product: CASSFSFGELFF.

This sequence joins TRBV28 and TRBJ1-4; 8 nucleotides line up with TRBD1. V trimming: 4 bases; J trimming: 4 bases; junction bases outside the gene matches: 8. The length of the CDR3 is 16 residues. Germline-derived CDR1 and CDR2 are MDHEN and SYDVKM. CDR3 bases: TGTGCCAGCAGTTCTTTCAGGGGGCATGGTAATGAAAAACTGTTTTTT. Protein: CASSSFRGHGNEKLFF.

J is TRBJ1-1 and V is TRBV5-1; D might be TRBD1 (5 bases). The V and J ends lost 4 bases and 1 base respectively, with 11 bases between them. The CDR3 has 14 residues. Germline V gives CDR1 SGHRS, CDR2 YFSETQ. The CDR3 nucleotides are TGCGCCAGCAGCACAGGTGGTTCGAACACTGAAGCTTTCTTT. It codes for CASSTGGSNTEAFF.

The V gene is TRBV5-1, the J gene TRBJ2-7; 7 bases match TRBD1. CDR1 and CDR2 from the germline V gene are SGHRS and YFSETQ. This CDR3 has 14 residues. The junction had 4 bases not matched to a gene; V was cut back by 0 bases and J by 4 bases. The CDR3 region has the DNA TGCGCCAGCAGCTTGGCGCCACAGGGGTACGAGCAGTACTTC. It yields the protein CASSLAPQGYEQYF.

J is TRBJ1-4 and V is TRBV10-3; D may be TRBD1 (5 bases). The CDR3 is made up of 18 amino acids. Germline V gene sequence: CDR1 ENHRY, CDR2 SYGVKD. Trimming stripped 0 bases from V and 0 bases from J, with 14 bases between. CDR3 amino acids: CAISESRGRRATNEKLFF. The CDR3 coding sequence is TGTGCCATCAGTGAGTCCCGGGGGAGGAGAGCAACTAATGAAAAACTGTTTTTT.